These 26 T cell receptor beta chains were sequenced from one sample in a study of blood T cell repertoires in COVID-19. Produced via immunoSEQ multiplex PCR; TCRdb's table is partial and in-frame only. The table shows a few hundred thousand clones, with over 75% occurring only once. The specimen was PBMCs or T cells enriched from blood (not recorded which). Receptors were obtained from a man aged 25-45 years who had recovered from COVID-19.

In its sample, this clone was seen once. The chain uses TRBV9 and TRBJ1-3, with unresolved D. The CDR3 runs to 14 residues. Germline assignment: CDR1 SGDLS and CDR2 YYNGEE. V was clipped by 5 bases and J by 0 bases, with 9 bases between them. CDR3 residues: CASRGSRSGNTIYF. The CDR3, as DNA: TGTGCCAGCAGGGGGAGCCGCTCTGGAAACACCATATATTTT.

V is TRBV4-1 and J is TRBJ1-2, with a weak D call TRBD1 (6 bases). The CDR3 covers 15 residues. Germline CDR1 and CDR2: MGHRA and YSYEKL. V shed 4 bases and J shed 2 bases, with 14 bases lying between them. CDR3 amino acids: CASSLTSGENYGYTF. The CDR3 DNA reads as TGCGCCAGCAGCCTAACTTCAGGGGAAAACTATGGCTACACCTTC.

This clone was seen a few times. This chain joins TRBV10-2 and TRBJ1-3; 7 bases are shared with TRBD1. Germline lookup yields CDR1 WSHSY and CDR2 SAAADI. V lost 6 bases to trimming and J lost 4 bases; unmatched junction nucleotides: 6. The length of the CDR3 is 14 residues. The CDR3: CASSRGTDGNTIYF. The CDR3 region has the DNA TGCGCCAGCAGCCGCGGGACAGACGGAAACACCATATATTTT.

V usage is TRBV20-1 and J usage is TRBJ2-3; 10 bases are shared with TRBD2. The CDR3 consists of 16 residues. V dropped 3 bases and J dropped 0; count of bases not matched to a gene: 6. Germline assignment: CDR1 DFQATT and CDR2 SNEGSKA (reference sequence). The CDR3 coding sequence is TGCAGTGCTAGTGTTATAGCGGGGGGTAGCACAGATACGCAGTATTTT. Residues: CSASVIAGGSTDTQYF.

The chain couples TRBV20-1 to TRBJ1-1; 8 bases match TRBD1. This CDR3 spans 16 amino acids. Germline V CDR1 and CDR2: DFQATT, SNEGSKA (reference sequence). V was clipped by 3 bases and J by 0 bases; unmatched bases: 9. The CDR3 sequence: CSASGPRDRMNTEAFF. The CDR3 DNA is TGCAGTGCTAGTGGTCCCCGGGACAGGATGAACACTGAAGCTTTCTTT.

The CDR3 DNA follows: TGTGCCAGCAGTCCACTAGCGGGGGCCTCCTACGAGCAGTACTTC. This sequence encodes CASSPLAGASYEQYF. The genes are TRBV6-5 and TRBJ2-7, with 11 bases matching TRBD2. The CDR3 contains 15 residues. The junction had 3 bases not matched to a gene; V was cut back by 5 bases and J by 0 bases. Germline V gene lookup returns CDR1 MNHEY and CDR2 SVGAGI.

J is TRBJ2-3 and V is TRBV6-5; D is possibly TRBD2 (6 bases). CDR1 and CDR2 from the germline V gene are MNHEY and SVGAGI. This CDR3 is 12 amino acids long. V lost 11 bases and J lost 4, with 13 bases in between. The DNA of the CDR3 is TGTGCCGTAGGGAGGTTAGCAGATACGCAGTATTTT. Translation gives CAVGRLADTQYF.

V gene TRBV5-1 combines with J gene TRBJ1-6, with 8 bases that match TRBD1. From germline, CDR1 is SGHRS and CDR2 YFSETQ. The CDR3 loop spans 15 amino acids. V trimming: 0 bases; J trimming: 10 bases; junction bases outside the gene matches: 6. CDR3 in DNA: TGCGCCAGCAGCTTGGAGGACAGGGCACAATCACCCCTCCACTTT. Amino acids: CASSLEDRAQSPLHF.

This clone was counted many times. Other DNA sequences within the sample encode an identical CDR3. The chain uses TRBV19 and TRBJ1-3, with D maybe TRBD1 (6 bases). From germline, CDR1 is LNHDA and CDR2 SQIVND (reference sequence). The CDR3 has 14 residues. Trimming took 7 bases from V and 0 from J, leaving 10 bases between them. This CDR3 is CASTRGGSGNTIYF. The CDR3 DNA sequence: TGTGCCAGTACGAGAGGGGGCTCTGGAAACACCATATATTTT.

The chain couples TRBV5-8 to TRBJ1-2, with 9 positions matching TRBD1. CDR3 length equals 14 residues. Germline CDR1 and CDR2: SGHTS and YDEGEE. V gave up 4 bases and J gave up 2 bases; unmatched junction bases: 3. CDR3 sequence reads: CASSHTGGNYGYTF. CDR3 bases: TGTGCCAGCAGCCACACAGGGGGCAACTATGGCTACACCTTC.

CDR3 region: CASSLISASSGNTIYF. The CDR3 bases are TGTGCCAGCAGCTTGATTTCAGCGTCCTCTGGAAACACCATATATTTT. The genes are TRBV5-6 and TRBJ1-3, with D uncertain. V was cut by 1 base and J by 0 bases, with 11 bases left in between. CDR3 length: 16 amino acids. CDR1 is SGHDT, CDR2 YYEEEE, per germline.

The chain uses TRBV7-2 and TRBJ1-5, with D unresolved. V lost 5 bases, J lost 2 bases, and 13 bases lay in between. This CDR3 has 15 residues. From germline, CDR1 is SGHTA and CDR2 FQGNSA. The CDR3 reads CASSLTRLGNQPQHF. CDR3 nucleotides: TGTGCCAGCAGCCTAACCCGCTTGGGCAATCAGCCCCAGCATTTT.

The V gene is TRBV7-9, the J gene TRBJ1-1; D might be TRBD1 (5 bases). CDR1 and CDR2 from the germline V gene are SEHNR and FQNEAQ (reference sequence). This CDR3 spans 15 amino acids. V was shortened by 5 bases and J by 0 bases, with 13 bases between the two germline ends. The CDR3 DNA follows: TGTGCCAGCAGCACCCCGACAGTAATGAACACTGAAGCTTTCTTT. This encodes CASSTPTVMNTEAFF.

V is TRBV29-1 and J is TRBJ2-2; a possible D gene is TRBD2 (6 bases). This CDR3 region has 14 residues. Germline assignment: CDR1 SQVTM and CDR2 ANQGSEA. Here the CDR3 DNA reads TGCAGTTCCCGTGGGGGGTATGACACCGGGGAGCTGTTTTTT. Its translation is CSSRGGYDTGELFF.

The chain is built from TRBV5-4 and TRBJ2-7, with 11 bases that match TRBD1. V shed 4 bases, J shed 2 bases, and the junction held 17 bases outside the gene matches. Germline loops: CDR1 SGHNT, CDR2 YYREEE (reference sequence). The CDR3 sequence is 19 residues long. CDR3 in DNA: TGTGCCAGCAGCAAAACTCCGGGACAGGGGGTTAGGGTTGCCTACGAGCAGTACTTC. Translating it yields CASSKTPGQGVRVAYEQYF.

This clone appeared a few times. The J gene is TRBJ1-1, the V gene TRBV2, with D perhaps TRBD1 (6 bases). Per the germline V gene, CDR1 is SNHLY and CDR2 is FYNNEI. The length of the CDR3 is 13 residues. Trimming pared 8 bases from V and 5 bases from J, leaving 15 bases between. The CDR3 nucleotides are TGTGCCAGCGAACTTGACAGGAATACTGAAGCTTTCTTT. Its protein product is CASELDRNTEAFF.

The chain combines TRBV10-3 with TRBJ2-3, with D uncertain. The CDR3 loop spans 13 amino acids. Germline CDR1 reads ENHRY; CDR2 reads SYGVKD. V was shortened by 9 bases and J by 2 bases, with 12 bases between the two germline ends. The CDR3: CAISSFNTDTQYF. The DNA of the CDR3 is TGTGCCATATCGTCTTTTAACACAGATACGCAGTATTTT.

The chain is built from TRBV5-1 and TRBJ2-2, with a tentative D call TRBD1 (5 bases). The ends were cut back, 0 bases at V and 7 bases at J, with 10 bases in the middle. The germline V gene encodes CDR1 SGHRS and CDR2 YFSETQ. The CDR3 runs to 14 residues. As DNA, the CDR3 is TGCGCCAGCAGCTTGGTATTAGGGGACGGGGAGCTGTTTTTT. This codes for CASSLVLGDGELFF.

The chain has TRBV10-2 and TRBJ1-1, with 7 bases aligning to TRBD1. Germline CDR1 is WSHSY and CDR2 is SAAADI. The V gene end was trimmed by 7 bases and the J gene end by 1 base; junction bases not matched to a gene: 9. The CDR3 runs 15 residues. The chain's CDR3 is CASIRQGNRNTEAFF. The CDR3 bases are TGCGCCAGCATCCGACAGGGTAATAGGAACACTGAAGCTTTCTTT.

The chain couples TRBV5-1 to TRBJ2-6, with a tentative D call TRBD1 (6 bases). The germline V and J ends were trimmed by 4 bases and 0 bases, with 17 bases remaining between them. The germline V gene has CDR1 SGHRS and CDR2 YFSETQ. The CDR3 spans 18 residues. In DNA form, the CDR3 reads TGCGCCAGCAGCGAAGTTGGACAGCCTTACTCTGGGGCCAACGTCCTGACTTTC. It specifies CASSEVGQPYSGANVLTF.

The V and J genes are TRBV4-1 and TRBJ1-5, with a weak D call TRBD1 (5 bases). The CDR3 spans 16 residues. CDR1 is MGHRA, CDR2 YSYEKL, per germline. V lost 1 base to trimming and J lost 9 bases, with 19 bases between them. CDR3 DNA sequence: TGCGCCAGCAGCCAAGGGGTTCTGGGGCCACCCGGGCCCCAGCATTTT. Translated: CASSQGVLGPPGPQHF.

The chain links TRBV10-2 to TRBJ1-1; unclear D gene. Germline assignment: CDR1 WSHSY and CDR2 SAAADI. V was clipped by 6 bases and J by 4 bases, with 9 bases between them. The CDR3 loop spans 12 amino acids. The CDR3: CASRRVGTEAFF. The CDR3 nucleotides read TGCGCCAGCAGGAGGGTGGGCACTGAAGCTTTCTTT.

This chain joins TRBV12-5 and TRBJ2-5; 7 nucleotides align to TRBD1. Germline V CDR1 and CDR2: LGHNT, FRNRAP. After removal of 0 bases from V and 0 bases from J, the junction contained 16 bases not matched to a gene. The CDR3 spans 20 residues. The DNA for the CDR3 is TGTGCTAGTGGTTTGGTACCGCCCTGGGACAGACAGTTGTACCAAGAGACCCAGTACTTC. This encodes CASGLVPPWDRQLYQETQYF.

For the CDR3, the DNA is TGTGCCAGTAGTATTTTTAACACTAGCGGAGCCAATGAGCAGTTCTTC. Amino acids: CASSIFNTSGANEQFF. J is TRBJ2-1 and V is TRBV19; 8 bases map to TRBD2. Unmatched junction bases numbered 10, after V lost 3 bases and J lost 6 bases. The CDR3 runs 16 residues. Germline V lookup: CDR1 LNHDA, CDR2 SQIVND (reference sequence).

V usage is TRBV7-6 and J usage is TRBJ2-3, with 10 bases that match TRBD2. Germline assignment: CDR1 SGHVS and CDR2 FNYEAQ. The CDR3 has 16 residues. Trimming took 5 bases from V and 5 from J; bases not matched to a gene: 10. DNA of the CDR3: TGTGCCAGCAGCCCCCTCGCTAGCGGGGGTATAGATACGCAGTATTTT. Amino acids: CASSPLASGGIDTQYF.

J is TRBJ2-7 and V is TRBV12-5, with TRBD1 as a possible D gene (6 bases). Germline CDR1 LGHNT, CDR2 FRNRAP. There are 17 residues in the CDR3. Trimming pared 2 bases from V and 1 base from J, leaving 18 bases between. Here the CDR3 reads CASGLTIILGQSYEQYF. The CDR3 nucleotides are TGTGCTAGTGGTTTGACCATCATTCTAGGACAGTCCTACGAGCAGTACTTC.